The 32 T cell receptor beta chains below were found in one sample sequenced in a study of cytomegalovirus exposure and HLA in healthy donors. 60 Vbeta and 13 Jbeta primers were used in PCR. Here immunoSEQ multiplex PCR was the method, and the copy in TCRdb shows in-frame clones only, minus some. The profile shows about 180,000 clones, 60% to 85% of them singletons. The specimen sequenced was PBMCs. The receptor set was obtained from a man younger than 35 in good health and CMV-seronegative.

The chain links TRBV5-1 to TRBJ1-5, with D perhaps TRBD1 (5 bases). V was pared by 2 bases and J by 1 base, with 19 bases between. This CDR3 spans 18 amino acids. CDR1 is SGHRS, CDR2 YFSETQ, per germline. The CDR3, as DNA: TGCGCCAGCAGCTTTCTTGGACACCGCATCACGAGCAATCAGCCCCAGCATTTT. Its translation is CASSFLGHRITSNQPQHF.

The chain has TRBV30 and TRBJ1-4; 8 bases agree with TRBD1. The V and J ends lost 5 bases and 7 bases, in that order; junction bases with no gene match: 9. The CDR3 has 14 amino acids. Germline V lookup: CDR1 GTSNPN, CDR2 SVGIG (reference sequence). The CDR3 coding sequence is TGTGCCTGGTTGGCGACAGGGGTCAGTGAAAAACTGTTTTTT. It codes for CAWLATGVSEKLFF.

The rearrangement links TRBV27 to TRBJ2-5, with D maybe TRBD2 (5 bases). V dropped 3 bases and J dropped 2 bases, with 13 bases sitting between them. The germline V gene has CDR1 MNHEY and CDR2 SMNVEV (reference sequence). This CDR3 comprises 15 residues. The CDR3 reads CASSFGPRGQETQYF. Written as DNA, the CDR3 is TGTGCCAGCAGTTTTGGTCCCCGGGGACAAGAGACCCAGTACTTC.

The chain links TRBV20-1 to TRBJ2-1; D may be TRBD2 (6 bases). This CDR3 comprises 11 residues. Looked up from germline, CDR1 is DFQATT and CDR2 is SNEGSKA (reference sequence). Trimming took off 6 bases at V and 9 bases at J, with 12 bases between the two ends. Here the CDR3 DNA reads TGCAGTGCCCATAGCGGAGTTGAGCAGTTCTTC. Translated: CSAHSGVEQFF.

The chain recombines TRBV6-5 with TRBJ1-3; 8 positions agree with TRBD1. This CDR3 has 15 amino acids. Germline values: CDR1 MNHEY, CDR2 SVGAGI. V shed 6 bases and J 0 bases; nucleotides not matched to a gene: 4. The CDR3 coding sequence is TGTGCCAGCAGGTACACAGGGGGCTCTGGAAACACCATATATTTT. Residues: CASRYTGGSGNTIYF.

This clone was observed a handful of times. The CDR3 DNA follows: TGTGCCAGCACCCCCGGGGCGGGGCCAGAGGATGAGCAGTTCTTC. It translates to CASTPGAGPEDEQFF. V usage is TRBV2 and J usage is TRBJ2-1; possible D gene TRBD2, 6 bases. CDR3 length equals 15 residues. Per germline, CDR1 SNHLY and CDR2 FYNNEI. Between the trimmed V and J ends, which lost 7 bases and 8 bases, there was a span of 21 bases.

A few counts support this clone. The chain combines TRBV29-1 with TRBJ2-4; 12 bases are a match to TRBD2. V was pared by 6 bases and J by 3 bases, with 3 bases of the junction left unmatched. The CDR3 loop spans 14 amino acids. CDR1 is SQVTM and CDR2 is ANQGSEA in the germline V gene. The CDR3 spells CSVGTSGFKNIQYF. The CDR3 DNA sequence: TGCAGCGTCGGGACTAGCGGGTTCAAAAACATTCAGTACTTC. Full variable domain (outside the CDR3, taken from reference TRBV29-1 and TRBJ2-4): SAVISQKPSRDICQRGTSLTIQCQVDSQVTMMFWYRQQPGQSLTLIATANQGSEATYESGFVIDKFPISRPNLTFSTLTVSNMSPEDSSIYLCSVGTSGFKNIQYFGAGTRLSVL.

A few counts support this clone. The chain employs TRBV28 and TRBJ1-2, with TRBD1 as a possible D gene (6 bases). Looked up from germline, CDR1 is MDHEN and CDR2 is SYDVKM. This CDR3 is 14 amino acids long. V was shortened by 7 bases and J by 4 bases, with 16 bases between the two germline ends. DNA for the CDR3: TGTGCCAGCAACGTTGGGGGCGCTGTCTATGGCTACACCTTC. As protein: CASNVGGAVYGYTF.

This clone has only a few counts. The chain has TRBV2 and TRBJ2-7; unclear D gene. CDR1 is SNHLY, CDR2 FYNNEI, per germline. The CDR3 is 12 amino acids. Between the trimmed V and J ends, which lost 5 bases and 4 bases, there was a span of 9 bases. The CDR3 bases are TGTGCCAGCAGTCGAGATTATTACGAGCAGTACTTC. Amino acids: CASSRDYYEQYF.

The rearrangement uses TRBV5-1 and TRBJ2-2; no reliable D call. This CDR3 spans 15 amino acids. Germline values: CDR1 SGHRS, CDR2 YFSETQ. V dropped 6 bases and J dropped 6 bases, with 18 bases sitting between them. In nucleotides, the CDR3 is TGCGCCAGCACAAATGCGTCACCTAGATCCGGGGAGCTGTTTTTT. Translating gives CASTNASPRSGELFF.

This clone was recorded only once. The gene calls are TRBV6-1 and TRBJ2-7; D is perhaps TRBD1 (5 bases). Between the trimmed V and J ends, which lost 7 bases and 1 base, there was a span of 17 bases. Germline V gene sequence: CDR1 MNHNS, CDR2 SASEGT. The CDR3 consists of 15 residues. This CDR3 reads CASNTDWGPSYEQYF. The CDR3 region has the DNA TGTGCCAGCAATACAGACTGGGGCCCTTCCTACGAGCAGTACTTC.

The count of this clone is one. The chain employs TRBV28 and TRBJ1-4; D unclear. This CDR3 comprises 14 residues. Germline CDR1 and CDR2: MDHEN and SYDVKM. Trimming left V 8 bases short and J 4 bases short, with 14 bases between. The CDR3 DNA reads as TGTGCCAGCCGTACAGTGCTATTTAATGAAAAACTGTTTTTT. It is translated as CASRTVLFNEKLFF.

The chain employs TRBV30 and TRBJ2-2; TRBD2 matches 7 bases. Germline assignment: CDR1 GTSNPN and CDR2 SVGIG (reference sequence). This CDR3 comprises 13 residues. The CDR3 sequence is CARRGRDPGELFF. The CDR3 DNA sequence: TGTGCTCGCCGGGGGAGGGATCCCGGGGAGCTGTTTTTT.

The V call is TRBV2, the J call TRBJ2-5; possibly TRBD1 for D (5 bases). Looked up from germline, CDR1 is SNHLY and CDR2 is FYNNEI. CDR3 length: 13 residues. Trimming cost V 5 bases and J 2 bases, with 9 bases left between them. CDR3: CASSQDRQETQYF. CDR3 nucleotide sequence: TGTGCCAGCAGTCAAGACAGACAAGAGACCCAGTACTTC.

This clone has at least ten counts. This sequence joins TRBV5-1 and TRBJ2-7, with D possibly matching TRBD2 (7 bases). CDR1 and CDR2 from the germline V gene are SGHRS and YFSETQ. With 2 bases removed from V and 0 bases from J, the gap between germline ends came to 12 bases. The CDR3 sequence is 15 residues long. CDR3 DNA: TGCGCCAGCAGCTTAGGGGGAGGGAGCTCCTACGAGCAGTACTTC. The encoded protein is CASSLGGGSSYEQYF. The whole variable domain, filled in from reference TRBV5-1 and TRBJ2-7, reads KAGVTQTPRYLIKTRGQQVTLSCSPISGHRSVSWYQQTPGQGLQFLFEYFSETQRNKGNFPGRFSGRQFSNSRSEMNVSTLELGDSALYLCASSLGGGSSYEQYFGPGTRLTVT.

This sequence joins TRBV19 and TRBJ1-5; 7 positions match TRBD1. This CDR3 has 16 residues. The germline gives CDR1 LNHDA, CDR2 SQIVND (reference sequence). V was pared by 4 bases and J by 2 bases, with 8 bases of the junction left unmatched. This chain's CDR3 is CASSTGGGRGNQPQHF. The CDR3 DNA reads as TGTGCCAGTAGTACAGGGGGAGGACGTGGCAATCAGCCCCAGCATTTT.

The rearrangement uses TRBV6-5 and TRBJ2-5; D may be TRBD2 (6 bases). The CDR3 runs 13 residues. Per germline, CDR1 MNHEY and CDR2 SVGAGI. Trimming cost V 7 bases and J 2 bases, with 11 bases left between them. CDR3 region: CASTGGFQETQYF. The DNA of the CDR3 is TGTGCCAGCACCGGAGGGTTTCAAGAGACCCAGTACTTC.

V and J are TRBV5-5 and TRBJ1-1, with 8 bases fitting TRBD1. This CDR3 has 14 residues. The V and J ends lost 3 bases and 7 bases, in that order; junction bases with no gene match: 8. Germline CDR1 SGHKS, CDR2 YYEKEE (reference sequence). CDR3 sequence (DNA): TGTGCCAGCAGCTCCCTAGACAGGGGAGTTGAAGCTTTCTTT. It specifies CASSSLDRGVEAFF.

The genes are TRBV5-6 and TRBJ2-1, with D possibly matching TRBD1 (5 bases). The CDR3 runs 12 residues. The V end was cut by 3 bases, the J end by 10 bases, with 11 bases between. CDR1 SGHDT and CDR2 YYEEEE come from the germline V gene. The CDR3 loop is CASSYNSGEQFF. Here the CDR3 DNA reads TGTGCCAGCAGCTATAACTCAGGGGAGCAGTTCTTC.

This clone was found a few times. The junction departs from germline at one end; a sequencing error may be responsible. The chain employs TRBV5-5 and TRBJ1-1; D is undetermined. The CDR3 covers 13 residues. Germline loops: CDR1 SGHKS, CDR2 YYEKEE (reference sequence). CDR3 residues: CASSLGGLAEAFF. For the CDR3, the DNA is TGTGCCAGCAGTTTGGGAGGGCTGGCTGAAGCTTTCTTT.

DNA of the CDR3: TGTGCCTGGAGCGGGAGGGGACAGATCTATGGCTACACCTTC. Its protein product is CAWSGRGQIYGYTF. V and J are TRBV30 and TRBJ1-2; 7 bases are a match to TRBD1. The CDR3 totals 14 residues. With 3 bases clipped from V and 4 bases from J, the junction kept 8 bases outside the gene matches. Germline assignment: CDR1 GTSNPN and CDR2 SVGIG (reference sequence). Together with reference TRBV30 and TRBJ1-2, the CDR3 gives the full variable domain: SQTIHQWPATLVQPVGSPLSLECTVEGTSNPNLYWYRQAAGRGLQLLFYSVGIGQISSEVPQNLSASRPQDRQFILSSKKLLLSDSGFYLCAWSGRGQIYGYTFGSGTRLTVV.

V usage is TRBV19 and J usage is TRBJ1-5; 8 nucleotides match TRBD1. Germline CDR1 and CDR2: LNHDA and SQIVND (reference sequence). The junction had 5 bases not matched to a gene; V was cut back by 5 bases and J by 5 bases. The CDR3 spans 14 residues. DNA for the CDR3: TGTGCCAGTAGTCGGACAGGGAATTATCAGCCCCAGCATTTT. It is translated as CASSRTGNYQPQHF.

The V gene is TRBV28, the J gene TRBJ1-2; 9 positions agree with TRBD1. Trimming removed 6 bases from V and 4 bases from J; junction bases left unmatched: 6. This CDR3 region has 14 residues. Germline values: CDR1 MDHEN, CDR2 SYDVKM. The CDR3 coding sequence is TGTGCCAGCAGCGCCGGGACAGGGCGCTATGGCTACACCTTC. This codes for CASSAGTGRYGYTF.

The V call is TRBV7-3, the J call TRBJ2-1; 12 positions agree with TRBD2. Per the germline V gene, CDR1 is SGHTA and CDR2 is FQGTGA. The CDR3 loop spans 16 amino acids. V shed 4 bases and J 2 bases; nucleotides not matched to a gene: 3. This CDR3 reads CASSSLAGGAYNEQFF. DNA for the CDR3: TGTGCCAGCAGCTCCCTAGCGGGAGGGGCCTACAATGAGCAGTTCTTC.

This clone was seen a few times. The CDR3 spells CASSPWETGLDTEAFF. Written as DNA, the CDR3 is TGTGCCAGCAGCCCATGGGAGACAGGGTTGGACACTGAAGCTTTCTTT. The rearrangement links TRBV28 to TRBJ1-1; 7 bases line up with TRBD1. Germline V lookup: CDR1 MDHEN, CDR2 SYDVKM. This CDR3 region has 16 residues. The trim removed 6 bases at V and 3 bases at J, leaving 13 bases unmatched. Together with reference TRBV28 and TRBJ1-1, the CDR3 gives the full variable domain: DVKVTQSSRYLVKRTGEKVFLECVQDMDHENMFWYRQDPGLGLRLIYFSYDVKMKEKGDIPEGYSVSREKKERFSLILESASTNQTSMYLCASSPWETGLDTEAFFGQGTRLTVV.

This clone was seen only a few times. This rearrangement joins TRBV4-1 to TRBJ1-5; maybe TRBD1 (5 bases). In germline, CDR1 is MGHRA, CDR2 YSYEKL. Trimming stripped 8 bases from V and 1 base from J, with 15 bases between. The CDR3 has 15 amino acids. The CDR3 reads CASLPTENSNQPQHF. The CDR3 nucleotides read TGCGCCAGCCTTCCGACAGAAAACAGCAATCAGCCCCAGCATTTT.

This rearrangement joins TRBV20-1 to TRBJ2-3, with 9 nucleotides matching TRBD2. The CDR3 loop spans 11 amino acids. J lost 11 bases, V lost 6 bases, and 6 bases had no gene match. Germline lookup yields CDR1 DFQATT and CDR2 SNEGSKA (reference sequence). The CDR3 is CSALLAGEQYF. In nucleotides, the CDR3 is TGCAGTGCATTACTAGCGGGCGAGCAGTATTTT.

The CDR3 DNA follows: TGTGCCAGCAGCTTAGGGTACAGGGGGGGGTGTTGTAATGAGCAGTTCTTC. Protein: CASSLGYRGGCCNEQFF. V is TRBV7-3 and J is TRBJ2-1; tentatively, D is TRBD1 (8 bases). CDR1 is SGHTA, CDR2 FQGTGA, per germline. V was trimmed by 2 bases and J by 7 bases, leaving 21 bases between them. This CDR3 spans 17 amino acids.

The chain links TRBV10-3 to TRBJ2-7, with TRBD2 matching over 9 bases. This CDR3 has 14 amino acids. Germline V gives CDR1 ENHRY, CDR2 SYGVKD. The J segment lost 0 bases and the V segment lost 6 bases, leaving 3 bases of the junction unmatched. The CDR3 protein is CAIRRLADSYEQYF. As DNA, the CDR3 is TGTGCCATCAGGCGACTAGCGGACTCCTACGAGCAGTACTTC.

The chain combines TRBV30 with TRBJ1-1, with D possibly being TRBD1 (5 bases). CDR1 is GTSNPN and CDR2 is SVGIG in the germline V gene (reference sequence). CDR3 length: 10 amino acids. Trimming cost V 5 bases and J 7 bases, with 8 bases left between them. The CDR3 coding sequence is TGTGCCTGGGGTAGGGGTGAAGCTTTCTTT. It codes for CAWGRGEAFF.

The chain recombines TRBV5-1 with TRBJ2-5; 10 bases line up with TRBD1. The CDR3 runs 15 residues. V trimming: 4 bases; J trimming: 2 bases; junction bases outside the gene matches: 5. Germline CDR1 and CDR2: SGHRS and YFSETQ. The CDR3 DNA reads TGCGCCAGCAGCCCTGGGACAGGGGCTCAAGAGACCCAGTACTTC. This translates into CASSPGTGAQETQYF.

This chain uses TRBV6-6 with TRBJ1-1; 7 bases map to TRBD1. The CDR3 covers 14 residues. Germline loops: CDR1 MNHNY, CDR2 SVGAGI (reference sequence). The V segment lost 4 bases and the J segment 2 bases; nucleotides outside the gene matches: 4. The chain's CDR3 is CASSSNRGNTEAFF. The CDR3 DNA is TGTGCCAGCAGTTCAAACAGGGGAAACACTGAAGCTTTCTTT.